This T cell receptor (beta chain) comes out of a study of blood T cell repertoires in COVID-19. Overall study: COVID-19 samples, acute and convalescent, were from the United States, Italy and Spain. PBMCs, B-cell-depleted T cells, or T cells provided the cDNA or gDNA that made up the material.

The authors' processing: Cell counts per sample came from amplifying reference gene primers. The repertoire was sequenced with immunoSEQ multiplex PCR; TCRdb's copy has only in-frame clones and lacks some. For V, J and clone size, that table is used; D and trimming come from the DNA. The table has fewer than 350,000 clones, approximately 88% seen once. The CDR3 runs 15 residues. The germline V gene has CDR1 MRHNA and CDR2 SNTAGT. Trimming took 0 bases from V and 5 from J, leaving 14 bases between them. This clone was seen only a few times. The rearrangement uses TRBV6-4 and TRBJ2-7, with D unresolved. Sequencing used peripheral blood. The origin of this receptor is a man aged 18-30 years with active or convalescent COVID-19. This CDR3 is CASSDSFKYSDEQYF. The DNA for the CDR3 is TGTGCCAGCAGTGACTCGTTTAAGTATTCGGACGAGCAGTACTTC.